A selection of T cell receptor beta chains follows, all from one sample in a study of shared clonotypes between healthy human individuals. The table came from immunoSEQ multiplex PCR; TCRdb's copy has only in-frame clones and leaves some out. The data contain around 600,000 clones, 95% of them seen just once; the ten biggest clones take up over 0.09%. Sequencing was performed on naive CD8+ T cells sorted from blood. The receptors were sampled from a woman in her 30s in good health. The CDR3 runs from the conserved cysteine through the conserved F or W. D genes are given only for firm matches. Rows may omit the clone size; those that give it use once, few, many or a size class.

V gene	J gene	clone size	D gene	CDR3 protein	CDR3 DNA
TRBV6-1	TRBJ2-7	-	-	CASNLDGEAYEQYF	TGTGCCAGCAACCTGGACGGTGAGGCCTACGAGCAGTACTTC
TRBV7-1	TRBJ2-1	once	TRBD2	CASSSQVETEGLAGRLGVYNEQFF	TGTGCCAGCAGCTCCCAGGTTGAGACAGAGGGACTAGCGGGACGACTTGGGGTTTACAATGAGCAGTTCTTC
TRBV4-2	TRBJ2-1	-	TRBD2	CASSQETGSGASSYNEQFF	TGTGCCAGCAGCCAAGAGACAGGTAGCGGGGCCAGCTCCTACAATGAGCAGTTCTTC
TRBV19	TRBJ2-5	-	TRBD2	CASRRITGTSGEETQYF	TGTGCCAGTAGGCGGATAACCGGGACTAGCGGGGAAGAGACCCAGTACTTC
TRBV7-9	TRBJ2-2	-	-	CASSFPTGELFF	TGTGCCAGCAGCTTTCCAACCGGGGAGCTGTTTTTT
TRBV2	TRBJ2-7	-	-	CASNPSGFYEQYF	TGTGCCAGCAACCCCAGCGGGTTCTACGAGCAGTACTTC
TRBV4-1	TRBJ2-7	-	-	CASSPTKSPSHEQYF	TGCGCCAGCAGCCCGACTAAGTCGCCTTCTCATGAGCAGTACTTC
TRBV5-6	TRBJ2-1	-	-	CASSQYNEQFF	TGTGCCAGCAGCCAATACAATGAGCAGTTCTTC
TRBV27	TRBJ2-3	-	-	CASSQVLLGRRTDTQYF	TGTGCCAGCAGTCAAGTCCTACTAGGACGGCGCACAGATACGCAGTATTTT
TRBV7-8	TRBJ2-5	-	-	CASSLYDDEEGHETQYF	TGTGCCAGCAGCTTATACGATGACGAGGAGGGCCACGAGACCCAGTACTTC
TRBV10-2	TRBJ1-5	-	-	CASSDLLTQPQHF	TGCGCCAGCAGTGATCTGTTAACTCAGCCCCAGCATTTT
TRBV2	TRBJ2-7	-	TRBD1	CASSGPGTGGPYEQYF	TGTGCCAGCAGTGGCCCCGGGACAGGGGGACCCTACGAGCAGTACTTC